This TCR beta chain is drawn from a study of vaccination and CD4 T cells after COVID-19. CD4+ T cells that had been cultured provided DNA sequenced with the Oncomine TCR Beta short-read assay. TCRdb itself ran the PCR reads through MiXCR, one entry per CDR3 protein. Counted here are about 29,000 distinct CDR3 sequences, about 66% occurring once; the ten biggest clones make up approximately 16%. The germline V gene encodes CDR1 MNHEY and CDR2 SVGAGI. There are 15 residues in the CDR3. Trimming removed 3 bases from V and 5 bases from J, with 11 bases in between. Treatment indicated: approximately 9-day PBMC culture with coronavirus spike peptide pools or control peptides (ViraFEST assay). It was with approximately 9.2 IU/ml IL-2 and 8 to 10 ug/ml peptide pools that 1.5 million to 2.5 million PBMCs per well were cultured. Note on this clonotype: Its target is not known.

The J gene is TRBJ1-6, the V gene TRBV6-5; the D is unclear. Sequencing used CD4+ T cells from blood, cultured in vitro, obtained after SARS-CoV-2 vaccination. This TCR derives from a human donor who received a COVID-19 vaccine. The chain's CDR3 is CASSYRTADNSPLHF. CDR3 bases: TGTGCCAGCAGTTATCGGACGGCTGATAATTCACCCCTCCACTTT.